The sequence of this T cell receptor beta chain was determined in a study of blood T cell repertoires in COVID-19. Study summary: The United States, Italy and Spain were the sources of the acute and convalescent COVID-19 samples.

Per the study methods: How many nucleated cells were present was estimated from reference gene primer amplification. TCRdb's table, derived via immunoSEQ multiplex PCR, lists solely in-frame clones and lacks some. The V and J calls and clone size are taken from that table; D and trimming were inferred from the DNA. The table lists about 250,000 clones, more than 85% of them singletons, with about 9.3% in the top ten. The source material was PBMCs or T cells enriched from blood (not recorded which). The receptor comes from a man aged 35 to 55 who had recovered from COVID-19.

The CDR3 coding sequence is TGTGCCAGTACCCGTGGGGGGAGCAACTATGGCTACACCTTC. Translating it yields CASTRGGSNYGYTF. The V call is TRBV19, the J call TRBJ1-2; D may be TRBD1 (5 bases). Deletions cut 7 bases from V and 2 bases from J, with 14 bases between. The CDR3 is 14 amino acids. In germline, CDR1 is LNHDA, CDR2 SQIVND (reference sequence).